The T cell receptor beta chain under discussion was sequenced for a study of PD-1 blockade in classical Hodgkin lymphoma. Study-level findings and limits: Reports indicated that newly diagnosed patients had lower baseline TCR diversity than healthy donors did.

The CDR3 runs to 13 residues. The V and J ends lost 0 bases and 10 bases respectively, with 10 bases between them. The germline V gene has CDR1 SGHDN and CDR2 FVKESK. The table came from immunoSEQ multiplex PCR; TCRdb's copy has only in-frame clones and leaves some out. Among around 15,000 clones listed, about nine tenths were seen once. Of note for this clone: Its antigen is unidentified.

This sample's time point: newly diagnosed, previously untreated cHL patient sample. CD4+ T cells were purified from thawed PBMCs by negative selection. Comparison came from newly diagnosed, untreated classical Hodgkin lymphoma PBMCs. The V gene is TRBV14, the J gene TRBJ2-1, with D uncertain. The receptor comes from a human donor with classical Hodgkin lymphoma. What was sequenced was CD4+ T cells from blood. CDR3 sequence reads: CASSQDLTGEQFF. CDR3 nucleotide sequence: TGTGCCAGCAGCCAAGATTTGACGGGCGAGCAGTTCTTC.